Below, 24 T cell receptor beta chains from the same sample are listed, as sequenced in a study of T cells in Graves' hyperthyroidism and ophthalmopathy. RNA transcripts gave rise to amplified TCR beta CDR3 regions. HTBI primers were employed in a first-round RT-PCR of the TCR CDR3. MiXCR, applied by TCRdb to the multiplex PCR reads, yields one record per CDR3 protein. The table shows hundreds of thousands of distinct CDR3 sequences, with 13% to 15% occurring only once. The sequenced sample consisted of blood. Every receptor here comes from a woman between 45 and 60 years old with Graves' ophthalmopathy.

This clonotype was recorded at least ten times. This chain joins TRBV7-3 and TRBJ2-5; D call uncertain. The CDR3 consists of 15 residues. CDR1 and CDR2 from the germline V gene are SGHTA and FQGTGA. V dropped 2 bases and J dropped 2 bases, with 12 bases sitting between them. The CDR3 DNA reads as TGTGCCAGCAGCTTATATGGTGGGTTACAAGAGACCCAGTACTTC. Its translation: CASSLYGGLQETQYF.

The genes are TRBV20-1 and TRBJ1-5; no firm D call. Looked up from germline, CDR1 is DFQATT and CDR2 is SNEGSKA (reference sequence). Between the trimmed V and J ends, which lost 7 bases and 2 bases, there was a span of 12 bases. There are 13 residues in the CDR3. The DNA of the CDR3 is TGCAGTGGCGAGAGGCCCTGCAATCAGCCCCAGCATTTT. It is translated as CSGERPCNQPQHF.

The chain couples TRBV13 to TRBJ1-1, with 8 nucleotides matching TRBD1. The V gene end was trimmed by 5 bases and the J gene end by 4 bases; junction bases not matched to a gene: 6. The CDR3 totals 14 residues. Looked up from germline, CDR1 is PRHDT and CDR2 is FYEKMQ (reference sequence). CDR3 in DNA: TGTGCCAGCAGCCTGTTAACAGGGGGCACTGAAGCTTTCTTT. Translated, it gives CASSLLTGGTEAFF.

The chain carries TRBV6-2 or TRBV6-3 and TRBJ1-5; 8 bases line up with TRBD1. The V and J ends lost 6 bases and 0 bases, in that order; junction bases with no gene match: 7. The CDR3 loop spans 16 amino acids. Looked up from germline, CDR1 is MNHEY and CDR2 is SVGEGT. The CDR3 sequence: CASRRTGTVSNQPQHF. The CDR3 nucleotides are TGTGCCAGCAGGAGGACAGGGACCGTTAGCAATCAGCCCCAGCATTTT.

This clonotype appeared many times. This rearrangement joins TRBV12-3 or TRBV12-4 to TRBJ1-1, with D maybe TRBD1 (6 bases). CDR3 length equals 14 residues. Trimming removed 7 bases from V and 7 bases from J, with 19 bases in between. This CDR3 reads CASKRGGAGIEAFF. The CDR3 DNA reads as TGTGCCAGCAAAAGGGGGGGGGCTGGTATTGAAGCTTTCTTT.

V and J are TRBV20-1 and TRBJ2-2, with TRBD1 identical over 9 bases. Germline V gene lookup returns CDR1 DFQATT and CDR2 SNEGSKA (reference sequence). The CDR3 spans 13 residues. V shed 5 bases, J shed 5 bases, and the junction held 3 bases outside the gene matches. Written as DNA, the CDR3 is TGCAGTGCTCGGGACAGGGCAACCGGGGAGCTGTTTTTT. It is translated as CSARDRATGELFF.

This chain links TRBV9 with TRBJ2-7; D might be TRBD1 (6 bases). Germline V CDR1 and CDR2: SGDLS, YYNGEE. The CDR3 contains 17 residues. Trimming left V 0 bases short and J 0 bases short, with 16 bases between. CDR3 DNA: TGTGCCAGCAGCGTAGGACTCCGGGACACCGACTCCTACGAGCAGTACTTC. It specifies CASSVGLRDTDSYEQYF. Complete variable domain (other parts from reference TRBV9 and TRBJ2-7): DSGVTQTPKHLITATGQRVTLRCSPRSGDLSVYWYQQSLDQGLQFLIQYYNGEERAKGNILERFSAQQFPDLHSELNLSSLELGDSALYFCASSVGLRDTDSYEQYFGPGTRLTVT.

This clonotype showed up many times. J is TRBJ2-3 and V is TRBV6-1; 8 nucleotides match TRBD2. Germline CDR1 and CDR2: MNHNS and SASEGT. The V gene end was trimmed by 9 bases and the J gene end by 1 base; junction bases not matched to a gene: 6. This CDR3 is built from 14 residues. CDR3: CASQAGDRTDTQYF. The DNA for the CDR3 is TGTGCCAGTCAAGCGGGAGACCGCACAGATACGCAGTATTTT.

The chain employs TRBV29-1 and TRBJ2-5; 13 nucleotides agree with TRBD2. This CDR3 spans 15 amino acids. The germline gives CDR1 SQVTM, CDR2 ANQGSEA. The trim removed 4 bases at V and 5 bases at J, leaving 7 bases unmatched. CDR3 residues: CSVGRGTSGVETQYF. The CDR3 region has the DNA TGCAGCGTTGGACGCGGGACTAGCGGGGTTGAGACCCAGTACTTC.

This clonotype was seen many times. This rearrangement joins TRBV7-9 to TRBJ1-1; no clear D. The CDR3 runs 14 residues. Looked up from germline, CDR1 is SEHNR and CDR2 is FQNEAQ (reference sequence). Trimming removed 5 bases at V and 0 bases at J, with 10 bases between. The CDR3 bases are TGTGCCAGCAGCGAAAGAACGATGAACACTGAAGCTTTCTTT. Its protein product is CASSERTMNTEAFF.

This clonotype was counted a few times. The V call is TRBV3-2, the J call TRBJ2-1; the table's D call of TRBD2 was not tested on the DNA. TRBV3-2 is recorded as a pseudogene. The CDR3 runs 13 residues. The CDR3, as DNA: TGTGCCAGCAGCCAAGCTTGTAGCGGGATCCGGTTCTTC. Protein: CASSQACSGIRFF.

A few counts support this clonotype. The chain recombines TRBV20-1 with TRBJ2-1, with a weak D call TRBD2 (5 bases). The V gene lost 4 bases and the J gene lost 0 bases, with 13 bases spanning the gap. CDR1 is DFQATT and CDR2 is SNEGSKA in the germline V gene (reference sequence). The CDR3 is 15 residues long. The CDR3 protein is CSAKGSGSSYNEQFF. The CDR3 coding sequence is TGCAGTGCTAAAGGAAGCGGCAGCTCCTACAATGAGCAGTTCTTC.

Worth noting for this clonotype: At one end, the junction sequence differs from germline, possibly due to a read error. The chain is built from TRBV28 and TRBJ2-1; D uncertain. The V gene's germline CDR1 is MDHEN and CDR2 SYDVKM. The CDR3 length is 12 residues. In DNA, the CDR3 is TGTGCCAGCAGTTCTTTCAGCAATGAGCGGTTCTTC. Encoded protein: CASSSFSNERFF. Using reference TRBV28 and TRBJ2-1 for the parts outside the CDR3, the full variable domain is DVKVTQSSRYLVKRTGEKVFLECVQDMDHENMFWYRQDPGLGLRLIYFSYDVKMKEKGDIPEGYSVSREKKERFSLILESASTNQTSMYLCASSSFSNERFFGPGTRLTVL.

The V and J genes are TRBV19 and TRBJ1-2; D is unclear. The CDR3 contains 12 residues. Trimming cost V 7 bases and J 7 bases, with 13 bases left between them. The germline gives CDR1 LNHDA, CDR2 SQIVND (reference sequence). As DNA, the CDR3 is TGTGCCAGTAACACGGGGTCCGGTGGCTACACCTTC. Translation: CASNTGSGGYTF. Variable domain in full (rest from reference TRBV19 and TRBJ1-2): DGGITQSPKYLFRKEGQNVTLSCEQNLNHDAMYWYRQDPGQGLRLIYYSQIVNDFQKGDIAEGYSVSREKKESFPLTVTSAQKNPTAFYLCASNTGSGGYTFGSGTRLTVV.

In its sample, this clonotype was seen once. The CDR3 region has the DNA TGTGCCAGCAGCGTAGTAGCAAGGGGATCGACCGGGGAGCTGTTTTTT. Translating gives CASSVVARGSTGELFF. The chain couples TRBV9 to TRBJ2-2, with D possibly being TRBD1 (5 bases). Trimming removed 0 bases from V and 5 bases from J, with 14 bases in between. The CDR3 consists of 16 residues. Germline V lookup: CDR1 SGDLS, CDR2 YYNGEE.

In its sample, this clonotype was seen many times. This rearrangement joins TRBV28 to TRBJ1-5, with 8 bases identical to TRBD1. Looked up from germline, CDR1 is MDHEN and CDR2 is SYDVKM. CDR3 size: 15 residues. The V gene end was trimmed by 7 bases and the J gene end by 4 bases; junction bases not matched to a gene: 9. The CDR3 loop is CASNFDRGGNQPQHF. DNA for the CDR3: TGTGCCAGCAACTTTGACAGGGGTGGTAATCAGCCCCAGCATTTT.

This clonotype was seen a single time. The J gene is TRBJ2-7, the V gene TRBV27; 11 bases align to TRBD2. CDR3 length: 15 amino acids. Germline loops: CDR1 MNHEY, CDR2 SMNVEV (reference sequence). V lost 2 bases, J lost 4 bases, and 4 bases stayed unmatched. CDR3 sequence: CASSLKLAGDYEQYF. The CDR3 nucleotides read TGTGCCAGCAGTTTAAAACTAGCGGGAGATTACGAGCAGTACTTC.

The rearrangement uses TRBV27 and TRBJ2-1, with TRBD2 matching 8 bases. Germline lookup yields CDR1 MNHEY and CDR2 SMNVEV (reference sequence). CDR3 length: 16 residues. V was clipped by 3 bases and J by 14 bases; unmatched bases: 18. The CDR3 bases are TGTGCCAGCAGTTTGTGGGGGGATCAGGGAGCGGGAGTTAAGTTCTTC. This gives the protein CASSLWGDQGAGVKFF.

This clonotype has a handful of counts. The CDR3 DNA reads as TGCGCCTCTCAGGGTCGCGGGAGGCATTACAATGAGCAGTTCTTC. Its protein is CASQGRGRHYNEQFF. This chain uses TRBV5-1 with TRBJ2-1, with 8 bases that match TRBD2. The CDR3 length is 15 residues. V was pared by 10 bases and J by 4 bases, with 13 bases of the junction left unmatched. Per the germline V gene, CDR1 is SGHRS and CDR2 is YFSETQ. The variable domain in full, completed from reference TRBV5-1 and TRBJ2-1, reads KAGVTQTPRYLIKTRGQQVTLSCSPISGHRSVSWYQQTPGQGLQFLFEYFSETQRNKGNFPGRFSGRQFSNSRSEMNVSTLELGDSALYLCASQGRGRHYNEQFFGPGTRLTVL.

This clonotype was seen repeatedly, ten times or more. The rearrangement uses TRBV9 and TRBJ2-5; maybe TRBD2 (5 bases). Germline CDR1 is SGDLS and CDR2 is YYNGEE. Deletions cut 0 bases from V and 5 bases from J, with 14 bases between. The CDR3 spans 15 residues. DNA for the CDR3: TGTGCCAGCAGCGTAGTTGGGGTTTCGGGGGAGACCCAGTACTTC. Translation: CASSVVGVSGETQYF. The complete variable domain, with remaining parts taken from reference TRBV9 and TRBJ2-5, reads DSGVTQTPKHLITATGQRVTLRCSPRSGDLSVYWYQQSLDQGLQFLIQYYNGEERAKGNILERFSAQQFPDLHSELNLSSLELGDSALYFCASSVVGVSGETQYFGPGTRLLVL.

V gene TRBV2 combines with J gene TRBJ1-5, with TRBD1 as a possible D gene (5 bases). Germline CDR1 and CDR2: SNHLY and FYNNEI. V was shortened by 6 bases and J by 10 bases, with 13 bases between the two germline ends. The CDR3 runs to 12 residues. CDR3 protein: CASSLTGEPQHF. For the CDR3, the DNA is TGTGCCAGCAGCTTAACGGGGGAACCCCAGCATTTT.

This clonotype was seen repeatedly, ten times or more. The chain is built from TRBV5-1 and TRBJ1-1; D gene unclear. This CDR3 is built from 14 residues. V lost 2 bases and J lost 3, with 11 bases in between. Looked up from germline, CDR1 is SGHRS and CDR2 is YFSETQ. The CDR3 here is CASSFRGRDTEAFF. The CDR3 DNA is TGCGCCAGCAGCTTCCGAGGACGGGACACTGAAGCTTTCTTT. Variable domain in full (rest from reference TRBV5-1 and TRBJ1-1): KAGVTQTPRYLIKTRGQQVTLSCSPISGHRSVSWYQQTPGQGLQFLFEYFSETQRNKGNFPGRFSGRQFSNSRSEMNVSTLELGDSALYLCASSFRGRDTEAFFGQGTRLTVV.

This clonotype was detected ten times or more. The rearrangement joins TRBV3-1 to TRBJ2-1, with TRBD1 as a possible D gene (6 bases). Germline values: CDR1 LGHDT, CDR2 YNNKEL (reference sequence). Trimming removed 2 bases at V and 9 bases at J, with 11 bases between. The CDR3 consists of 13 residues. The CDR3 region is CASSQLGAGEQFF. CDR3 nucleotides: TGTGCCAGCAGCCAATTGGGGGCGGGTGAGCAGTTCTTC.

The gene calls are TRBV7-8 and TRBJ1-1; D remains unclear. The germline V gene encodes CDR1 SGHVS and CDR2 FQNEAQ. The V and J ends lost 8 bases and 4 bases respectively, with 17 bases between them. This CDR3 is built from 14 residues. Written as DNA, the CDR3 is TGTGCCAGCCGACCGGGTCGACCAGGCACTGAAGCTTTCTTT. The encoded protein is CASRPGRPGTEAFF.